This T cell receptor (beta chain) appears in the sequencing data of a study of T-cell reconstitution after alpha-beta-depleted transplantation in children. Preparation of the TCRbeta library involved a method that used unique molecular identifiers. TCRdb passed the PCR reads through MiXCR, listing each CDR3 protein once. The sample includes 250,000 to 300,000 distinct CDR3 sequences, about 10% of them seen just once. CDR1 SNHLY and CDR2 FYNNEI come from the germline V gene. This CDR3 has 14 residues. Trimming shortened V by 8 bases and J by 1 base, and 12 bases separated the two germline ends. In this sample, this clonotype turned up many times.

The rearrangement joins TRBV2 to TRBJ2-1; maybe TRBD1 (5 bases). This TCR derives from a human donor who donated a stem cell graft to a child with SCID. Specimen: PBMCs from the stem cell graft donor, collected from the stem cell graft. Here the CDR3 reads CASRRARSYNEQFF. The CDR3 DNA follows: TGTGCCAGCCGCAGGGCCAGATCCTACAATGAGCAGTTCTTC.